A selection of T cell receptor beta chains follows, all from one sample in a study of blood T cell repertoires in COVID-19. Repertoires were generated with immunoSEQ multiplex PCR, while TCRdb's copy carries only in-frame clones and drops some. The sample contains around 94,000 clones, 80% of which appear only once. The specimen was peripheral blood. Receptor source: a human donor in a cohort sampled during active COVID-19. Both conserved end residues are part of each CDR3. A D gene is named only where the DNA matches it firmly. Size is omitted from some rows. Given values are once, few, many or a class for expanded clones.

d_call j_call clone_size v_call cdr3_nt cdr3_aa
TRBD2 TRBJ2-1 NA TRBV10-1 TGCGCCAGCAGTGGTAGGACTAGCGGGGGCCGGGGCTCCTACAATGAGCAGTTCTTC CASSGRTSGGRGSYNEQFF
NA TRBJ1-1 NA TRBV28 TGTGCCAGCAGTTGGGGGCAAATTAAGGCTTTCTTT CASSWGQIKAFF
NA TRBJ2-5 NA TRBV24-1 TGTGCCACCAGTGATCGTCAGGGCGGTGAGACCCAGTACTTC CATSDRQGGETQYF
NA TRBJ2-4 NA TRBV10-3 TGTGCCATCAGTGAGGGACTTTTAGCCAAAAACATTCAGTACTTC CAISEGLLAKNIQYF
NA TRBJ2-2 NA TRBV4-1 TGCGCCAGCAGCCAAAGCCCGACAAACACCGGGGAGCTGTTTTTT CASSQSPTNTGELFF
NA TRBJ2-7 NA TRBV15 TGTGCCACCAGCAGAGATCGAGGCCTTTACGAGCAGTACTTC CATSRDRGLYEQYF
NA TRBJ2-7 NA TRBV4-2 TGTGCCAGCAGCCCCGGGGGTTCCTACGAGCAGTACTTC CASSPGGSYEQYF
TRBD1 TRBJ2-5 NA TRBV10-3 TGTGCCATCAGCTTTGGGACAGAAGAGACCCAGTACTTC CAISFGTEETQYF
NA TRBJ2-2 few TRBV5-1 TGCGCCAGCCGGCAAGGGGGCACCGGGGAGCTGTTTTTT CASRQGGTGELFF
TRBD1 TRBJ2-7 NA TRBV7-9 TGTGCCAGCAGCCCTTCCGGGACAGGGGGCGCAGGGCAGTACTTC CASSPSGTGGAGQYF
TRBD1 TRBJ2-7 NA TRBV5-1 TGCGCCAGCAGCTCCCGGGACAGCGCCTCCTACGAGCAGTACTTC CASSSRDSASYEQYF
NA TRBJ2-3 NA TRBV21-1 TGTGCCAGCAGCCCCAGGGTGTTGCATACGCAGTATTTT CASSPRVLHTQYF
NA TRBJ2-2 NA TRBV11-1 TGTGCCAGCAGCCCCCAGGGGGGCGGGGAGCTGTTTTTT CASSPQGGGELFF
NA TRBJ1-1 NA TRBV10-2 TGCGCCAGCAGAGACCACCACGACAGTGGCACTGAAGCTTTCTTT CASRDHHDSGTEAFF
TRBD2 TRBJ2-1 NA TRBV7-9 TGTGCCAGCAGCACCCCGGGGGGGGGCTCCTACAATGAGCAGTTCTTC CASSTPGGGSYNEQFF
NA TRBJ1-4 NA TRBV6-5 TGTGCCAGCACCGAGGGACTATCAACTAATGAAAAACTGTTTTTT CASTEGLSTNEKLFF
TRBD1 TRBJ2-7 NA TRBV7-2 TGTGCCAGCAGCTTAATGGGACAGGGGTCTCACGAGCAGTACTTC CASSLMGQGSHEQYF
NA TRBJ2-7 NA TRBV9 TGTGCCAGCAGCATCGGCCCCAGGGACTACGAGCAGTACTTC CASSIGPRDYEQYF
NA TRBJ1-1 NA TRBV6-5 TGTGCCAGCAGTTCTGGGCAAACCGTCCCCACTGAAGCTTTCTTT CASSSGQTVPTEAFF
TRBD1 TRBJ2-7 NA TRBV6-5 TGTGCCAGCAGTTACAGCTGGACAGGGGCCTACGAGCAGTACTTC CASSYSWTGAYEQYF
TRBD2 TRBJ2-7 NA TRBV19 TGTGCCAGTAGTAAGGGGACTAGTATGGGCGAGCAGTACTTC CASSKGTSMGEQYF
TRBD1 TRBJ2-6 NA TRBV5-1 TGCGCCACCGGACAGGGGACTGCTGGGGCCAACGTCCTGACTTTC CATGQGTAGANVLTF
TRBD2 TRBJ2-7 NA TRBV3-1/TRBV3-2 TGTGCCAGCAGCCAAGATTACCGGACTAGCGGGAGTAACGAGCAGTACTTC CASSQDYRTSGSNEQYF
NA TRBJ2-1 NA TRBV2 TGTGCCAGCAGTCCCCGGCGGGCTAGTGCAAATGAGCAGTTCTTC CASSPRRASANEQFF
TRBD2 TRBJ2-5 NA TRBV15 TGTGCCACCAGCAGAGGGACTAGCGGGAGATCAGAGACCCAGTACTTC CATSRGTSGRSETQYF
NA TRBJ2-3 NA TRBV7-2 TGTGCCAGCAGCAACACCCCCACAGATACGCAGTATTTT CASSNTPTDTQYF
TRBD1 TRBJ2-7 NA TRBV7-8 TGTGCCAGCAGCTACGTAACAGGGGGGCAGTACTTC CASSYVTGGQYF
NA TRBJ1-2 once TRBV7-2 TGTGCCAGCAGCTTATCCGTTCCCGGTATGGTCTACACCTTC CASSLSVPGMVYTF
NA TRBJ2-5 NA TRBV5-6 TGTGCCAGCAGCTTGTTTGCACAGGTTAAGGAAGAGACCCAGTACTTC CASSLFAQVKEETQYF
TRBD2 TRBJ2-5 NA TRBV5-1 TGCGCCAGCAGCTTGGGGCCTAGCGGGGGGCAAGAGACCCAGTACTTC CASSLGPSGGQETQYF
TRBD2 TRBJ2-1 NA TRBV29-1 TGCAGCGTTGATTCAGCGGGAGCGGGCGATGAGCAGTTCTTC CSVDSAGAGDEQFF
NA TRBJ1-3 NA TRBV6-5 TGTGCCAGAGGGAGGGGAGCGGGAAACACCATATATTTT CARGRGAGNTIYF
TRBD2 TRBJ2-3 NA TRBV6-5 TGTGCCAGCAGTTTAGCGGGGATTAGCACAGATACGCAGTATTTT CASSLAGISTDTQYF
TRBD2 TRBJ2-5 NA TRBV19 TGTGCCAGTAGTGCGGGACTAGCGGGAGGGATGGAGACCCAGTACTTC CASSAGLAGGMETQYF
TRBD2 TRBJ2-5 NA TRBV5-1 TGCGCCAGCAGCAAAGGACTAGCGGGCAGCCAAGAGACCCAGTACTTC CASSKGLAGSQETQYF
TRBD1 TRBJ2-2 NA TRBV6-5 TGTGCCAGCGAATGGGGCAGGGGGCTTAGCGGGGAGCTGTTTTTT CASEWGRGLSGELFF
TRBD1 TRBJ2-7 NA TRBV10-3 TGTGCCATCAGTGGGACAGGGTCCTACGAGCAGTACTTC CAISGTGSYEQYF
TRBD1 TRBJ2-1 once TRBV28 TGTGCCAGCAGTCTCCGGGACAGGGGGCGCGGCAATGAGCAGTTCTTC CASSLRDRGRGNEQFF
TRBD2 TRBJ2-7 NA TRBV4-1 TGCGCCAGCAGCCAGGGGCGGGGCGGGAGGGTTTCCGAGCAGTACTTC CASSQGRGGRVSEQYF
NA TRBJ2-7 once TRBV7-6 TGTGCCAGCAGCTCGGCGGGACAGTCCTACGAGCAGTACTTC CASSSAGQSYEQYF
NA TRBJ1-3 NA TRBV18 TGTGCCAGCTCACCAATCACAGATGGAAACACCATATATTTT CASSPITDGNTIYF
TRBD2 TRBJ2-1 NA TRBV7-7 TGTGCCAGCAGCTTAGCGCCCCTAGCGGGAGCCAATGAGCAGTTCTTC CASSLAPLAGANEQFF
TRBD1 TRBJ1-3 NA TRBV19 TGTGCCACAGGACAGGGGGAAGGAAACACCATATATTTT CATGQGEGNTIYF
NA TRBJ1-4 NA TRBV5-4 TGTGCCAGCAGCTCAGGGGCAGAGGGTATTGAAAAACTGTTTTTT CASSSGAEGIEKLFF
NA TRBJ2-6 NA TRBV9 TGTGCCAGCAGCGCACCAGGCTCTGGGGCCAACGTCCTGACTTTC CASSAPGSGANVLTF
NA TRBJ2-6 NA TRBV9 TGTGCCAGCAGCCCCAAGCTCTCTGGGGCCAACGTCCTGACTTTC CASSPKLSGANVLTF
TRBD2 TRBJ2-3 NA TRBV24-1 TGTGCCACCAGTGATCCGGGGGAGGGGATCACAGATACGCAGTATTTT CATSDPGEGITDTQYF
NA TRBJ2-2 NA TRBV7-3 TGTGCCAGCAGCCCCGTAGGGGAGGCGAACACCGGGGAGCTGTTTTTT CASSPVGEANTGELFF
NA TRBJ1-5 NA TRBV28 TGTGCCAGCCGGGGGGGTGGTCAGCCCCAGCATTTT CASRGGGQPQHF
NA TRBJ2-5 NA TRBV18 TGTGCCAGCTCATCCTTCGGACAGACCCAAGAGACCCAGTACTTC CASSSFGQTQETQYF
NA TRBJ1-2 NA TRBV28 TGTGGGGCCTTTACTAACTATGGCTACACCTTC CGAFTNYGYTF
NA TRBJ1-3 NA TRBV10-3 TGTGCCATCAGTGAGTCGGACAGAATGGGAAACACCATATATTTT CAISESDRMGNTIYF
NA TRBJ2-6 NA TRBV2 TGTGCCAGCAGAACAGACTCTGGGGCCAACGTCCTGACTTTC CASRTDSGANVLTF
NA TRBJ2-7 NA TRBV7-8 TGTGCCAGCAGCTTAAGCCCCGGAGGCTACGAGCAGTACTTC CASSLSPGGYEQYF
NA TRBJ1-5 NA TRBV24-1 TGTGCCACCACGGGGGGAAGCAATCAGCCCCAGCATTTT CATTGGSNQPQHF
NA TRBJ2-7 NA TRBV6-1 TGTGCCAGCAGTGAAGCGCCAGGGATCACCTACGAGCAGTACTTC CASSEAPGITYEQYF
TRBD1 TRBJ2-1 NA TRBV5-1 TGCGCCAGCAGCTTGGTTCGGGACAGGTACAATGAGCAGTTCTTC CASSLVRDRYNEQFF
TRBD1 TRBJ1-5 NA TRBV5-1 TGCGCCAGCAGCAGGACAGGGAATCAGCCCCAGCATTTT CASSRTGNQPQHF